These 26 T cell receptor beta chains originate from one sample sequenced in a study of monozygotic twins with inflammatory bowel disease. TCRdb re-called the 5' RACE reads and shows each CDR3 protein once, DNA omitted. This repertoire includes tens of thousands of distinct CDR3 sequences. The sample comprised blood. These receptor sequences come from a human donor with ulcerative colitis or Crohn's disease, or a healthy co-twin of an affected twin (not recorded which).

The chain combines TRBV7-9 with TRBJ1-1. The germline gives CDR1 SEHNR, CDR2 FQNEAQ (reference sequence). This CDR3 spans 15 amino acids. The CDR3 here is CASSTLGAGNTEAFF.

The chain links TRBV27 to TRBJ2-7; TCRdb gives TRBD1 as the D gene, but with no DNA this cannot be confirmed. This CDR3 comprises 16 residues. From germline, CDR1 is MNHEY and CDR2 SMNVEV (reference sequence). The CDR3 sequence is CASSRGAAWSSYEQYF.

The V call is TRBV7-9, the J call TRBJ2-1; TCRdb outputs TRBD2, but without DNA this stays unchecked. The CDR3 runs 16 residues. The germline V gene has CDR1 SEHNR and CDR2 FQNEAQ (reference sequence). The CDR3 is CASSSIAGAAYNEQFF.

This chain joins TRBV6-2 or TRBV6-3 and TRBJ1-4; TCRdb names TRBD1, which stays unverified in the absence of DNA. The CDR3 runs to 14 residues. Germline assignment: CDR1 MNHEY and CDR2 SVGEGT. The CDR3 region is CASSDGGTNEKLFF.

The rearrangement uses TRBV5-5 and TRBJ1-5; as DNA is missing, the TRBD1 call by TCRdb cannot be tested. CDR3 length equals 15 residues. The germline gives CDR1 SGHKS, CDR2 YYEKEE (reference sequence). CDR3 in amino acids: CASSYDPGVNQPQHF.

CDR3 residues: CASSQVGGGSTEAFF. The genes are TRBV4-3 and TRBJ1-1; the D gene TCRdb calls, TRBD1, cannot be checked with no DNA. Looked up from germline, CDR1 is LGHNA and CDR2 is YSLEER. The CDR3 is 15 amino acids.

The chain has TRBV4-3 and TRBJ2-7; TCRdb designates TRBD1, a call that cannot be tested without DNA. The length of the CDR3 is 16 residues. CDR1 and CDR2 (germline): LGHNA, YSLEER. The CDR3 region is CASSQDSGQATYEQYF.

The V and J genes are TRBV7-9 and TRBJ1-2; no DNA is available, so the TRBD1 call from TCRdb remains unchecked. Looked up from germline, CDR1 is SEHNR and CDR2 is FQNEAQ (reference sequence). The CDR3 runs to 15 residues. CDR3: CASGSSGTDPYGYTF.

The V and J genes are TRBV7-9 and TRBJ1-6. Germline V gene sequence: CDR1 SEHNR, CDR2 FQNEAQ (reference sequence). The CDR3 spans 15 residues. The chain's CDR3 is CASSLGTSYNSPLHF.

This sequence joins TRBV7-2 and TRBJ1-4; TCRdb reports TRBD1, a call that lacks DNA to check it against. This CDR3 has 15 residues. Germline-derived CDR1 and CDR2 are SGHTA and FQGNSA. This chain's CDR3 is CASSSLGTQGEKLFF.

The rearrangement uses TRBV29-1 and TRBJ1-1; the TCRdb D gene call, TRBD1, has no DNA to confirm it. CDR3 length: 11 amino acids. The germline V gene encodes CDR1 SQVTM and CDR2 ANQGSEA. The CDR3 reads CSVARDSEAFF. The variable domain in full, completed from reference TRBV29-1 and TRBJ1-1, reads SAVISQKPSRDICQRGTSLTIQCQVDSQVTMMFWYRQQPGQSLTLIATANQGSEATYESGFVIDKFPISRPNLTFSTLTVSNMSPEDSSIYLCSVARDSEAFFGQGTRLTVV.

The gene calls are TRBV15 and TRBJ1-5. The germline CDR1 and CDR2 sequences are LNHNV and YYDKDF (reference sequence). There are 15 residues in the CDR3. CDR3 region: CATSRDSGRNQPQHF.

This chain uses TRBV7-2 with TRBJ2-1; the D gene TCRdb calls, TRBD2, cannot be checked with no DNA. This CDR3 spans 13 amino acids. CDR1 and CDR2 from the germline V gene are SGHTA and FQGNSA. The CDR3 protein is CASSLGGSGQQFF.

The V gene is TRBV7-8, the J gene TRBJ2-7; TCRdb names TRBD1, which stays unverified in the absence of DNA. The CDR3 is made up of 14 amino acids. Germline CDR1 SGHVS, CDR2 FQNEAQ. This CDR3 reads CASSWDGYSYEQYF.

The rearrangement links TRBV4-1 to TRBJ1-2; TCRdb gives TRBD1 as the D gene, but with no DNA this cannot be confirmed. CDR3 length equals 16 residues. The germline V gene has CDR1 MGHRA and CDR2 YSYEKL. CDR3 protein: CASSQDRAPTNYGYTF.

The rearrangement joins TRBV25-1 to TRBJ2-7; TCRdb picks TRBD1, but there is no DNA to check that call. This CDR3 is built from 16 residues. Germline CDR1 and CDR2: MGHDK and SYGVNS. This CDR3 is CASSESRDSALYEQYF.

The genes are TRBV11-2 and TRBJ2-3; TCRdb selects TRBD2, and the lack of DNA leaves this call unchecked. The CDR3 has 16 amino acids. The germline V gene encodes CDR1 SGHAT and CDR2 FQNNGV. The CDR3 spells CASSLDSGGYTDTQYF. Complete variable domain (other parts from reference TRBV11-2 and TRBJ2-3): EAGVAQSPRYKIIEKRQSVAFWCNPISGHATLYWYQQILGQGPKLLIQFQNNGVVDDSQLPKDRFSAERLKGVDSTLKIQPAKLEDSAVYLCASSLDSGGYTDTQYFGPGTRLTVL.

This chain uses TRBV20-1 with TRBJ2-1; without DNA, the TCRdb call of TRBD1 cannot be checked. This CDR3 has 14 residues. Per the germline V gene, CDR1 is DFQATT and CDR2 is SNEGSKA (reference sequence). The CDR3 sequence is CSARWQGGPNEQFF.

The chain joins TRBV2 to TRBJ1-1; absent DNA, TCRdb's TRBD1 call cannot be checked. The CDR3 is made up of 13 amino acids. From germline, CDR1 is SNHLY and CDR2 FYNNEI. CDR3 loop: CASRQGANTEAFF.

The chain employs TRBV18 and TRBJ2-4; TCRdb's D call, TRBD2, is unchecked because there is no DNA. CDR3 length equals 20 residues. In germline, CDR1 is KGHSH, CDR2 LQKENI. The CDR3 is CASSPSFSTSGARDKNIQYF.

The V gene is TRBV20-1, the J gene TRBJ2-5; the TCRdb D gene call, TRBD2, has no DNA to confirm it. CDR1 DFQATT and CDR2 SNEGSKA come from the germline V gene (reference sequence). The CDR3 sequence is 17 residues long. The CDR3 is CSARVGGSGRVGGTQYF.

The rearrangement links TRBV20-1 to TRBJ2-7; the D call from TCRdb, TRBD1, cannot be confirmed without DNA. Germline assignment: CDR1 DFQATT and CDR2 SNEGSKA (reference sequence). CDR3 length equals 15 residues. The CDR3 region is CSARAFPTSSYEQYF.

This rearrangement joins TRBV6-5 to TRBJ1-5. The CDR3 totals 13 residues. The germline V gene has CDR1 MNHEY and CDR2 SVGAGI. This CDR3 is CASSSRRQQPQHF.

The chain uses TRBV7-7 and TRBJ1-1; TCRdb calls TRBD1, which cannot be checked without DNA. The CDR3 totals 13 residues. The germline V gene encodes CDR1 SSHAT and CDR2 FNYEAQ (reference sequence). CDR3 protein: CASSPRQGLEAFF.

This chain uses TRBV5-1 with TRBJ2-1. The V gene's germline CDR1 is SGHRS and CDR2 YFSETQ. The CDR3 spans 15 residues. The CDR3 here is CASSLGMSSYNEQFF.

The chain is built from TRBV6-6 and TRBJ2-3. The CDR3 extends over 14 amino acids. Germline V gene sequence: CDR1 MNHNY, CDR2 SVGAGI (reference sequence). This chain's CDR3 is CASSYSSGNSKQYF.